The source of this T cell receptor beta chain is a study of cytomegalovirus exposure and HLA in healthy donors. This clone was found once. Germline CDR1 is SNHLY and CDR2 is FYNNEI. Trimming pared 3 bases from V and 4 bases from J, leaving 10 bases between. This CDR3 region has 14 residues. The PCR ran on 60 Vbeta and 13 Jbeta primers. Libraries were prepared by immunoSEQ multiplex PCR; TCRdb keeps only in-frame clonotypes and omits some of them. The table includes 99,000 or so clones, over 80% detected once. The chain has TRBV2 and TRBJ1-3, with D possibly matching TRBD1 (6 bases). The sequencing input was PBMCs. The sequence derives from a man aged 25-45 years in good health and CMV-seropositive. Written as DNA, the CDR3 is TGTGCCAGCAGTGACAGGGGAGTGGGAAACACCATATATTTT. Translating gives CASSDRGVGNTIYF.